This paragraph reports one TCR beta chain. The target antigen is unknown. This CDR3 fails to terminate in the conserved phenylalanine or tryptophan, so it likely reflects a read error. The repertoire was sequenced with immunoSEQ multiplex PCR; TCRdb's copy has only in-frame clones and lacks some. The profile shows tens of thousands of clones, around 82% of them singletons. The data are from a study of T cells in localized non-small cell lung cancer. Regarding the study as a whole: Compared with tumor, uninvolved adjacent lung displayed greater T cell clonality, ranking highest overall. Overall survival was longer when the density of T cells in the blood was higher.

This CDR3 region has 15 residues. CDR1 MNHNS and CDR2 SASEGT come from the germline V gene. Trimming at V came to 3 bases and at J to 6 bases, leaving 7 bases not matched to a gene. The sequencing here drew on PBMCs, taken before any cancer treatment. The clonotype was recovered from a man between 40 and 75 years old with stage II lung adenocarcinoma. The chain joins TRBV6-1 to TRBJ1-2; TRBD1 matches at 10 bases. CDR3 sequence reads: CASSELGQGMDGYTL. In nucleotides, the CDR3 is TGTGCCAGCAGTGAGCTGGGACAGGGGATGGATGGCTACACCCTC.